Listed here are 17 T cell receptor beta chains from one sample, sequenced in a study of blood T cell repertoires in COVID-19. Data came from immunoSEQ multiplex PCR; TCRdb stores just in-frame clones and leaves some out. The sample lists 220,000 or so clones; 75% to 90% were seen once. Sequencing was performed on peripheral blood. The receptors derive from an elderly woman with COVID-19, enrolled during active disease.

V gene TRBV19 combines with J gene TRBJ1-4; 12 bases are shared with TRBD1. V shed 5 bases and J 8 bases; nucleotides not matched to a gene: 6. Germline CDR1 LNHDA, CDR2 SQIVND (reference sequence). This CDR3 has 15 residues. The CDR3 coding sequence is TGTGCCAGTAGTGCTGCCGGGACAGGGGGCGAAAAACTGTTTTTT. This codes for CASSAAGTGGEKLFF. Full variable domain (outside the CDR3, taken from reference TRBV19 and TRBJ1-4): DGGITQSPKYLFRKEGQNVTLSCEQNLNHDAMYWYRQDPGQGLRLIYYSQIVNDFQKGDIAEGYSVSREKKESFPLTVTSAQKNPTAFYLCASSAAGTGGEKLFFGSGTQLSVL.

A few counts support this clone. The CDR3 sequence is CASSRDRDAGGYTF. The CDR3 bases are TGTGCCAGCAGCCGAGACAGGGACGCAGGTGGCTACACCTTC. This chain links TRBV7-8 with TRBJ1-2; 7 nucleotides align to TRBD1. With V trimmed by 5 bases and J by 7 bases, 10 bases remained unmatched. This CDR3 comprises 14 residues. From germline, CDR1 is SGHVS and CDR2 FQNEAQ.

This chain connects TRBV2 to TRBJ1-5; D perhaps matches TRBD1 (5 bases). This CDR3 region has 15 residues. The V end lost 6 bases, the J end lost 2 bases, and 14 bases lay between the germline ends. Germline V gene sequence: CDR1 SNHLY, CDR2 FYNNEI. This chain's CDR3 is CASSPGPGGNQPQHF. CDR3 DNA sequence: TGTGCCAGCAGCCCGGGCCCGGGGGGCAATCAGCCCCAGCATTTT.

This clone was counted only a few times. The rearrangement uses TRBV5-1 and TRBJ2-3; the match to TRBD2 covers 9 bases. Germline CDR1 is SGHRS and CDR2 is YFSETQ. J was trimmed by 10 bases and V by 5 bases; bases with no gene match: 14. This CDR3 has 15 residues. CDR3 sequence reads: CASSSSGDPGGAQYF. DNA of the CDR3: TGCGCCAGCAGTTCTAGCGGGGATCCTGGGGGTGCGCAGTATTTT.

The chain uses TRBV11-2 and TRBJ2-3; TRBD2 might be the D (7 bases). This CDR3 has 15 residues. Germline CDR1 and CDR2: SGHAT and FQNNGV. The V end was cut by 1 base, the J end by 4 bases, with 12 bases between. The CDR3 is CASSLGTGGADTQYF. The DNA of the CDR3 is TGTGCCAGCAGCTTAGGAACGGGGGGCGCAGATACGCAGTATTTT.

V gene TRBV18 combines with J gene TRBJ1-2; D unclear. The CDR3 covers 16 residues. Germline CDR1 and CDR2: KGHSH and LQKENI. Trimming left V 0 bases short and J 2 bases short, with 13 bases between. The CDR3 DNA is TGTGCCAGCTCACCACCTAGCAGCAACCCAAACTATGGCTACACCTTC. The encoded protein is CASSPPSSNPNYGYTF.

This chain links TRBV7-9 with TRBJ2-5; 12 bases agree with TRBD2. The germline V gene has CDR1 SEHNR and CDR2 FQNEAQ (reference sequence). Unmatched junction bases numbered 9, after V lost 5 bases and J lost 5 bases. CDR3 length: 16 amino acids. Here the CDR3 DNA reads TGTGCCAGCAGCAGACTAGCGGGAGCCTACGGGGAGACCCAGTACTTC. Amino acids: CASSRLAGAYGETQYF.

A remark on this clone: This sample also contains other DNA sequences that code for the same CDR3. The chain uses TRBV6-5 and TRBJ1-1; maybe TRBD1 (5 bases). The germline V and J ends were trimmed by 2 bases and 1 base, with 5 bases remaining between them. The CDR3 runs 13 residues. Per the germline V gene, CDR1 is MNHEY and CDR2 is SVGAGI. CDR3 nucleotide sequence: TGTGCCAGCAGTTACAGGGGGAACACTGAAGCTTTCTTT. Translation gives CASSYRGNTEAFF.

V and J are TRBV14 and TRBJ2-7; the match to TRBD1 covers 11 bases. Germline assignment: CDR1 SGHDN and CDR2 FVKESK. The CDR3 has 15 amino acids. Trimming took 3 bases from V and 3 from J; bases not matched to a gene: 4. The CDR3 here is CASSQRTGGYYEQYF. Here the CDR3 DNA reads TGTGCCAGCAGCCAGCGGACAGGGGGCTACTACGAGCAGTACTTC.

V usage is TRBV7-9 and J usage is TRBJ2-1; TRBD2 might be the D (6 bases). Per germline, CDR1 SEHNR and CDR2 FQNEAQ (reference sequence). There are 15 residues in the CDR3. Trimming cost V 5 bases and J 0 bases, with 11 bases left between them. DNA for the CDR3: TGTGCCAGCAGCCCTGGAGGGAGCTCCTACAATGAGCAGTTCTTC. The encoded protein is CASSPGGSSYNEQFF.

The chain links TRBV19 to TRBJ1-5; 8 bases map to TRBD1. This CDR3 has 17 residues. Looked up from germline, CDR1 is LNHDA and CDR2 is SQIVND (reference sequence). V lost 1 base, J lost 5 bases, and 10 bases stayed unmatched. DNA for the CDR3: TGTGCCAGTAGTATAGCCCCCAGACAGGGGTCATATCAGCCCCAGCATTTT. Translation: CASSIAPRQGSYQPQHF.

Regarding this clone: Other nucleotide sequences from this sample produce the same CDR3. This sequence joins TRBV5-5 and TRBJ1-3; possible D gene TRBD1, 5 bases. This CDR3 comprises 16 residues. The V gene's germline CDR1 is SGHKS and CDR2 YYEKEE (reference sequence). V was cut by 2 bases and J by 1 base, with 13 bases left in between. The CDR3 coding sequence is TGTGCCAGCAGCTTCCAGTCAGGGCCTTCTGGAAACACCATATATTTT. Translating gives CASSFQSGPSGNTIYF.

The chain joins TRBV9 to TRBJ2-7, with TRBD1 matching 8 bases. The CDR3 has 14 amino acids. Per germline, CDR1 SGDLS and CDR2 YYNGEE. V was clipped by 0 bases and J by 6 bases; unmatched bases: 5. CDR3 DNA: TGTGCCAGCAGCGTAGGGACAGGGAACGCCGAGCAGTACTTC. It is translated as CASSVGTGNAEQYF.

The chain uses TRBV28 and TRBJ1-4, with a tentative D call TRBD1 (5 bases). V dropped 5 bases and J dropped 8 bases, with 15 bases sitting between them. Germline V gene sequence: CDR1 MDHEN, CDR2 SYDVKM. The CDR3 sequence is 14 residues long. CDR3 in amino acids: CASSGRGSREKLFF. The DNA of the CDR3 is TGTGCCAGCAGTGGTAGGGGTTCTCGGGAAAAACTGTTTTTT.

This chain connects TRBV6-5 to TRBJ2-1; 9 bases map to TRBD2. This CDR3 contains 15 residues. V shed 3 bases, J shed 7 bases, and the junction held 7 bases outside the gene matches. Germline loops: CDR1 MNHEY, CDR2 SVGAGI. The DNA of the CDR3 is TGTGCCAGCAGTTATAGCGGGAGCGATCTAAATGAGCAGTTCTTC. Translated: CASSYSGSDLNEQFF.

The gene calls are TRBV19 and TRBJ1-1; a possible D gene is TRBD1 (6 bases). The CDR3 sequence is 14 residues long. V lost 4 bases and J 5 bases, leaving 14 bases between the germline ends. The germline gives CDR1 LNHDA, CDR2 SQIVND (reference sequence). Here the CDR3 DNA reads TGTGCCAGTAGTACAACAGGGATAAGAACTGAAGCTTTCTTT. Its translation is CASSTTGIRTEAFF.

J is TRBJ2-3 and V is TRBV7-2; 11 bases are a match to TRBD2. V dropped 8 bases and J dropped 1; count of bases not matched to a gene: 5. This CDR3 comprises 15 residues. Germline CDR1 reads SGHTA; CDR2 reads FQGNSA. CDR3 DNA sequence: TGTGCCAGCTCCGGGGGACTAGCGGGCACAGATACGCAGTATTTT. Translating gives CASSGGLAGTDTQYF. Looking up the rest from reference TRBV7-2 and TRBJ2-3 gives the full variable domain: GAGVSQSPSNKVTEKGKDVELRCDPISGHTALYWYRQSLGQGLEFLIYFQGNSAPDKSGLPSDRFSAERTGGSVSTLTIQRTQQEDSAVYLCASSGGLAGTDTQYFGPGTRLTVL.